A single sample gave rise to the 10 T cell receptor beta chains below, sequenced in a study of response to subunit inactivated influenza vaccine (dated by TCRdb to between 2017 and 2018). Library prep was done by RT-PCR. The reads were generated on an Illumina HiSeq 2500. TCRdb cleaned the public reads at Q25 with fastp, built clones with MiXCR and kept in-frame beta chains. Each CDR3 protein gets just one entry, which takes the most common genes and DNA from the rows behind it. A total of some 570,000 distinct CDR3 sequences appear in this sample, roughly 12% of them only once. The top ten clones comprise approximately 11% of the sample. These data were also filed under a second study, of T cells expressing NK-cell markers. Per that second paper: TCR beta cDNA libraries were made by 5'RACE template switching that added a universal primer site and unique molecular identifiers.

The sequencing used PBMCs from blood, collected on the day of vaccination. These receptors were collected from a man in his fifties or sixties who received an inactivated influenza vaccine. Donor details come from another sample of the same person, matched by shared clones.

This clonotype was recorded a few times. The chain is built from TRBV15 and TRBJ1-2; D call uncertain. In germline, CDR1 is LNHNV, CDR2 YYDKDF (reference sequence). Trimming took off 6 bases at V and 9 bases at J, with 17 bases between the two ends. This CDR3 is built from 13 residues. The CDR3 protein is CATSSVRESSYTF. CDR3 bases: TGTGCCACCAGTAGTGTCCGAGAGAGCAGCTACACCTTC.

This clonotype was counted at least ten times. The chain couples TRBV14 to TRBJ2-2; tentative D call: TRBD2 (6 bases). V was clipped by 1 base and J by 4 bases, with 16 bases between them. This CDR3 spans 17 amino acids. In germline, CDR1 is SGHDN, CDR2 FVKESK. Written as DNA, the CDR3 is TGTGCCAGCAGCCAAGTTTTTGGTAGCGGAGCCACCGGGGAGCTGTTTTTT. Protein product: CASSQVFGSGATGELFF.

A few counts support this clonotype. The V gene is TRBV5-1, the J gene TRBJ1-1; 8 nucleotides agree with TRBD1. Germline-derived CDR1 and CDR2 are SGHRS and YFSETQ. Trimming took 0 bases from V and 5 from J; bases not matched to a gene: 3. This CDR3 is built from 14 residues. Written as DNA, the CDR3 is TGCGCCAGCAGCTTGGGGACAGGGATGACTGAAGCTTTCTTT. It specifies CASSLGTGMTEAFF.

The chain recombines TRBV14 with TRBJ1-1; D gene unclear. Looked up from germline, CDR1 is SGHDN and CDR2 is FVKESK. This CDR3 has 14 residues. V shed 5 bases and J shed 4 bases, with 14 bases lying between them. This CDR3 is CASSVGMSGTEAFF. In nucleotides, the CDR3 is TGTGCCAGCAGCGTAGGTATGTCGGGCACTGAAGCTTTCTTT.

The rearrangement joins TRBV11-1 to TRBJ2-2; maybe TRBD1 (5 bases). V was pared by 2 bases and J by 0 bases, with 25 bases between. Germline V gene lookup returns CDR1 SGHAT and CDR2 FQDESV (reference sequence). The CDR3 totals 21 residues. The CDR3 sequence: CASSLTGSTFSKFANTGELFF. CDR3 nucleotide sequence: TGTGCCAGCAGCTTAACAGGTTCAACCTTTTCGAAGTTCGCGAACACCGGGGAGCTGTTTTTT. Together with reference TRBV11-1 and TRBJ2-2, the CDR3 gives the full variable domain: EAEVAQSPRYKITEKSQAVAFWCDPISGHATLYWYRQILGQGPELLVQFQDESVVDDSQLPKDRFSAERLKGVDSTLKIQPAELGDSAMYLCASSLTGSTFSKFANTGELFFGEGSRLTVL.

CDR3 sequence (DNA): TGTGCCAGCAGTAAGACTAGGAGCTCCTACAATGAGCAGTTCTTC. This translates into CASSKTRSSYNEQFF. The chain combines TRBV6-1 with TRBJ2-1, with D possibly being TRBD2 (6 bases). This CDR3 contains 15 residues. Trimming stripped 5 bases from V and 0 bases from J, with 11 bases between. CDR1 is MNHNS, CDR2 SASEGT, per germline.

The V and J genes are TRBV20-1 and TRBJ2-7, with TRBD2 matching 7 bases. CDR3 size: 14 residues. V was pared by 0 bases and J by 7 bases, with 9 bases of the junction left unmatched. Germline V CDR1 and CDR2: DFQATT, SNEGSKA (reference sequence). CDR3 loop: CSARDPTSSDEQYF. CDR3 coding DNA: TGCAGTGCTAGAGACCCGACTAGCTCTGATGAGCAGTACTTC.

This clonotype appeared a few times. J is TRBJ2-7 and V is TRBV18; 7 bases agree with TRBD1. From germline, CDR1 is KGHSH and CDR2 LQKENI. The J segment lost 2 bases and the V segment lost 3 bases, leaving 10 bases of the junction unmatched. CDR3 size: 16 residues. CDR3 in amino acids: CASSPTDRDSAYEQYF. Here the CDR3 DNA reads TGTGCCAGCTCACCTACTGATCGGGACAGTGCCTACGAGCAGTACTTC.

This clonotype has ten or more counts. V is TRBV10-2 and J is TRBJ1-5; 7 nucleotides line up with TRBD1. V trimming: 5 bases; J trimming: 6 bases; junction bases outside the gene matches: 4. This CDR3 is 13 amino acids long. Germline V gene data show CDR1 as WSHSY and CDR2 as SAAADI. CDR3 DNA: TGCGCCAGCAGTCGGACAGGCACTCAGCCCCAGCATTTT. It translates to CASSRTGTQPQHF.

This clonotype was counted a few times. V usage is TRBV28 and J usage is TRBJ2-2; the D is unclear. Trimming stripped 8 bases from V and 0 bases from J, with 7 bases between. This CDR3 comprises 13 residues. The germline V gene encodes CDR1 MDHEN and CDR2 SYDVKM. CDR3 sequence reads: CASRRSNTGELFF. DNA for the CDR3: TGTGCCAGCCGACGGTCGAACACCGGGGAGCTGTTTTTT.